These 32 T cell receptor beta chains share one sample of origin, sequenced in a study of blood T cell repertoires in COVID-19. Using immunoSEQ multiplex PCR, the repertoire was profiled, and TCRdb retains in-frame clones only, with some absent. This table holds around 140,000 clones, 75% to 90% found once. Source material: peripheral blood. The receptors shown here come from a man aged 60 to 75 with COVID-19, enrolled during active disease.

This clone was picked up one time. V and J are TRBV4-1 and TRBJ2-1; tentatively, D is TRBD2 (6 bases). CDR3 length equals 15 residues. Germline values: CDR1 MGHRA, CDR2 YSYEKL. V was trimmed by 4 bases and J by 4 bases, leaving 14 bases between them. DNA of the CDR3: TGCGCCAGCAGCCCGTCCCGGGACTTTTACAATGAGCAGTTCTTC. Its translation: CASSPSRDFYNEQFF.

The chain uses TRBV9 and TRBJ1-1; 11 bases fit TRBD1. The ends lost 4 bases at V and 11 bases at J; junction bases unmatched: 7. Germline V gives CDR1 SGDLS, CDR2 YYNGEE. The CDR3 totals 13 residues. The CDR3 loop reads CASSPGQGAGAFF. CDR3 nucleotide sequence: TGTGCCAGCAGCCCCGGACAGGGGGCGGGGGCTTTCTTT.

The rearrangement joins TRBV29-1 to TRBJ2-1, with TRBD1 as a possible D gene (5 bases). The V end was cut by 4 bases, the J end by 1 base, with 8 bases between. This CDR3 is 13 amino acids long. Germline V gene sequence: CDR1 SQVTM, CDR2 ANQGSEA. CDR3 coding DNA: TGCAGCGTTGTTGGGGCTTCCTACAATGAGCAGTTCTTC. Its protein is CSVVGASYNEQFF.

The chain links TRBV7-9 to TRBJ2-5; a possible D gene is TRBD2 (6 bases). The germline V gene has CDR1 SEHNR and CDR2 FQNEAQ (reference sequence). CDR3 length: 14 amino acids. Between the trimmed V and J ends, which lost 1 base and 1 base, there was a span of 7 bases. The CDR3: CASSLGTTQETQYF. In DNA form, the CDR3 reads TGTGCCAGCAGCTTAGGGACTACCCAAGAGACCCAGTACTTC.

Here the CDR3 reads CASSSGGMNTEAFF. For the CDR3, the DNA is TGTGCCAGCAGCTCCGGCGGAATGAACACTGAAGCTTTCTTT. This chain links TRBV5-4 with TRBJ1-1; D not resolved. CDR1 is SGHNT and CDR2 is YYREEE in the germline V gene (reference sequence). The CDR3 covers 14 residues. V lost 3 bases to trimming and J lost 0 bases, with 9 bases between them.

The CDR3 loop reads CASSHHRGNTEAFF. Written as DNA, the CDR3 is TGTGCCAGCAGCCACCACAGGGGGAACACTGAAGCTTTCTTT. The rearrangement uses TRBV3-1 (or the pseudogene TRBV3-2) and TRBJ1-1; 7 bases map to TRBD1. Germline V gives CDR1 LGHDT, CDR2 YNNKEL (reference sequence). V gave up 3 bases and J gave up 1 base; unmatched junction bases: 2. This CDR3 spans 14 amino acids.

CDR3 nucleotide sequence: TGTGCCAGCAGCCGTCGAGTAACAGGGACCCACCCAGAGGAGCCCCAGCATTTT. It is translated as CASSRRVTGTHPEEPQHF. The chain joins TRBV7-2 to TRBJ1-5; TRBD1 might be the D (6 bases). Germline CDR1 is SGHTA and CDR2 is FQGNSA. The CDR3 has 18 residues. With 5 bases removed from V and 8 bases from J, the gap between germline ends came to 28 bases.

V usage is TRBV5-1 and J usage is TRBJ1-1; 11 bases fit TRBD1. Unmatched junction bases numbered 4, after V lost 1 base and J lost 5 bases. The CDR3 runs 15 residues. The germline V gene encodes CDR1 SGHRS and CDR2 YFSETQ. This CDR3 is CASSLRTGGNTEAFF. CDR3 DNA sequence: TGCGCCAGCAGCTTGAGGACAGGGGGCAATACTGAAGCTTTCTTT.

The CDR3 nucleotides are TGTGCCAGCTCACCAGACAGAACTAATGAAAAACTGTTTTTT. It yields the protein CASSPDRTNEKLFF. The genes are TRBV18 and TRBJ1-4; D possibly corresponds to TRBD1 (5 bases). CDR3 length: 14 residues. V dropped 2 bases and J dropped 1 base, with 5 bases sitting between them. Germline V lookup: CDR1 KGHSH, CDR2 LQKENI.

This chain uses TRBV6-5 with TRBJ1-1, with D perhaps TRBD1 (6 bases). Germline CDR1 and CDR2: MNHEY and SVGAGI. This CDR3 contains 12 residues. V lost 8 bases to trimming and J lost 8 bases, with 15 bases between them. CDR3 region: CASWEGGNEAFF. In DNA form, the CDR3 reads TGTGCCAGCTGGGAGGGGGGGAACGAAGCTTTCTTT.

In this sample, this clone turned up once. The chain uses TRBV28 and TRBJ2-2, with 7 bases aligning to TRBD1. V gave up 5 bases and J gave up 6 bases; unmatched junction bases: 9. CDR3 length equals 15 residues. Germline V CDR1 and CDR2: MDHEN, SYDVKM. The CDR3 nucleotides read TGTGCCAGCAGTATCGGGACAGAGAAGGCCGGGGAGCTGTTTTTT. Amino acids: CASSIGTEKAGELFF.

V gene TRBV6-5 combines with J gene TRBJ2-1; TRBD2 matches 9 bases. Looked up from germline, CDR1 is MNHEY and CDR2 is SVGAGI. The trim removed 5 bases at V and 7 bases at J, leaving 9 bases unmatched. The CDR3 has 15 amino acids. The chain's CDR3 is CASSTGGGARNEQFF. The CDR3 DNA sequence: TGTGCCAGCAGTACCGGCGGGGGGGCTCGGAATGAGCAGTTCTTC.

The chain links TRBV4-1 to TRBJ1-4; 7 bases match TRBD1. Germline assignment: CDR1 MGHRA and CDR2 YSYEKL. Losses at the gene ends were 0 bases for V and 8 bases for J; bases not matched to a gene: 9. The CDR3 length is 16 residues. As DNA, the CDR3 is TGCGCCAGCAGCCAAGAGAGGAGGGGGCTCAAAGAAAAACTGTTTTTT. As protein: CASSQERRGLKEKLFF.

V and J are TRBV4-2 and TRBJ2-5; 9 nucleotides agree with TRBD1. Germline V gene data show CDR1 as LGHNA and CDR2 as YNFKEQ. The CDR3 is made up of 14 amino acids. J lost 3 bases, V lost 4 bases, and 3 bases had no gene match. For the CDR3, the DNA is TGTGCCAGCAGCCGGGGACAGGGCGAAGAGACCCAGTACTTC. The encoded protein is CASSRGQGEETQYF.

The chain carries TRBV9 and TRBJ2-3; the D is unclear. CDR3 length: 16 amino acids. In germline, CDR1 is SGDLS, CDR2 YYNGEE. Trimming took off 1 base at V and 4 bases at J, with 16 bases between the two ends. The CDR3 reads CASSVSSSSVSDTQYF. The CDR3 DNA reads TGTGCCAGCAGCGTATCAAGTAGTAGTGTCTCAGATACGCAGTATTTT. Full variable domain (rest looked up from reference TRBV9 and TRBJ2-3): DSGVTQTPKHLITATGQRVTLRCSPRSGDLSVYWYQQSLDQGLQFLIQYYNGEERAKGNILERFSAQQFPDLHSELNLSSLELGDSALYFCASSVSSSSVSDTQYFGPGTRLTVL.

The CDR3 sequence: CSASLFLRSTDTQYF. Here the CDR3 DNA reads TGCAGTGCTAGTCTTTTTTTGCGGTCCACAGATACGCAGTATTTT. The rearrangement joins TRBV20-1 to TRBJ2-3, with unresolved D. This CDR3 contains 15 residues. Looked up from germline, CDR1 is DFQATT and CDR2 is SNEGSKA (reference sequence). With 3 bases removed from V and 2 bases from J, the gap between germline ends came to 15 bases.

This chain uses TRBV19 with TRBJ1-2, with D uncertain. Trimming removed 5 bases from V and 5 bases from J, with 9 bases in between. CDR1 is LNHDA and CDR2 is SQIVND in the germline V gene (reference sequence). This CDR3 has 12 amino acids. CDR3 loop: CASSPTLYGYTF. CDR3 in DNA: TGTGCCAGTAGTCCTACCCTATATGGCTACACCTTC.

The V call is TRBV30, the J call TRBJ2-5; D perhaps matches TRBD2 (5 bases). Per the germline V gene, CDR1 is GTSNPN and CDR2 is SVGIG (reference sequence). V was cut by 3 bases and J by 5 bases, with 19 bases left in between. This CDR3 region has 15 residues. As DNA, the CDR3 is TGTGCCTGGAGCGTCGACGGACTCCTAGTGGAGACCCAGTACTTC. As protein: CAWSVDGLLVETQYF. The full variable domain, its missing parts supplied by reference TRBV30 and TRBJ2-5, is SQTIHQWPATLVQPVGSPLSLECTVEGTSNPNLYWYRQAAGRGLQLLFYSVGIGQISSEVPQNLSASRPQDRQFILSSKKLLLSDSGFYLCAWSVDGLLVETQYFGPGTRLLVL.

The genes are TRBV5-4 and TRBJ2-1; TRBD1 might be the D (5 bases). With 0 bases removed from V and 7 bases from J, the gap between germline ends came to 11 bases. CDR1 and CDR2 (germline): SGHNT, YYREEE (reference sequence). This CDR3 region has 14 residues. The DNA of the CDR3 is TGTGCCAGCAGCTTGGATCCAGGGCGGAATGAGCAGTTCTTC. This codes for CASSLDPGRNEQFF.

The V gene is TRBV12-2, the J gene TRBJ1-1; TRBD1, the D gene given by the table, was not confirmed from the DNA. TRBV12-2 is deemed a pseudogene. The CDR3 totals 17 residues. In DNA, the CDR3 is TGTGCAAGTCGCCGAGGGTGGACAGGGAGGTTGAACACTGAAGCTTTCTTT. The encoded protein is CASRRGWTGRLNTEAFF.

This sequence joins TRBV27 and TRBJ1-5; 8 bases fit TRBD1. Germline V CDR1 and CDR2: MNHEY, SMNVEV (reference sequence). This CDR3 region has 15 residues. The trim removed 6 bases at V and 3 bases at J, leaving 7 bases unmatched. This CDR3 is CASRKDRASNQPQHF. In DNA form, the CDR3 reads TGTGCCAGCAGAAAGGACAGGGCCTCCAATCAGCCCCAGCATTTT.

The CDR3 DNA reads as TGTGCCAGCAGTTCATTTCAGGGTCAGCCCCAGCATTTT. Translated: CASSSFQGQPQHF. V and J are TRBV27 and TRBJ1-5; a possible D gene is TRBD1 (5 bases). Looked up from germline, CDR1 is MNHEY and CDR2 is SMNVEV (reference sequence). V gave up 4 bases and J gave up 6 bases, with 10 bases separating them. CDR3 length equals 13 residues.

The chain joins TRBV20-1 to TRBJ2-5; no firm D call. V was cut by 3 bases and J by 4 bases, with 9 bases left in between. CDR1 is DFQATT, CDR2 SNEGSKA, per germline (reference sequence). The CDR3 runs 12 residues. The CDR3 loop is CSASVAGETQYF. DNA of the CDR3: TGCAGTGCTAGTGTGGCAGGAGAGACCCAGTACTTC.

The V and J genes are TRBV7-8 and TRBJ1-4; 7 nucleotides line up with TRBD1. CDR1 is SGHVS and CDR2 is FQNEAQ in the germline V gene. V gave up 5 bases and J gave up 7 bases; unmatched junction bases: 10. The CDR3 is 15 amino acids. The CDR3 bases are TGTGCCAGCAGCCCCCGACAGGGTAGAAGTGAAAAACTGTTTTTT. Encoded protein: CASSPRQGRSEKLFF.

The CDR3 nucleotides read TGTGCCAGCAGCTCCCGGACAAACACCTACGAGCAGTACTTC. Its translation: CASSSRTNTYEQYF. This chain connects TRBV7-2 to TRBJ2-7, with D maybe TRBD1 (5 bases). Trimming pared 4 bases from V and 2 bases from J, leaving 12 bases between. CDR3 length equals 14 residues. The germline V gene has CDR1 SGHTA and CDR2 FQGNSA.

The chain employs TRBV2 and TRBJ2-7; D is uncertain. V was shortened by 4 bases and J by 4 bases, with 8 bases between the two germline ends. This CDR3 has 12 residues. CDR1 is SNHLY, CDR2 FYNNEI, per germline. The CDR3: CASSVQFYEQYF. CDR3 DNA sequence: TGTGCCAGCAGTGTTCAATTTTACGAGCAGTACTTC.

This clone was recorded once. CDR3 sequence reads: CASLRSSSGNTIYF. CDR3 coding DNA: TGTGCCAGCCTCAGGTCCAGCTCTGGAAACACCATATATTTT. The gene calls are TRBV6-5 and TRBJ1-3, with D hard to call. The germline gives CDR1 MNHEY, CDR2 SVGAGI. The CDR3 is 14 amino acids. Trimming removed 8 bases at V and 0 bases at J, with 11 bases between.

The rearrangement joins TRBV5-1 to TRBJ2-2; 7 nucleotides align to TRBD1. CDR3 size: 17 residues. V shed 0 bases, J shed 2 bases, and the junction held 7 bases outside the gene matches. Per germline, CDR1 SGHRS and CDR2 YFSETQ. CDR3 residues: CASSLEVRQGNTGELFF. The DNA of the CDR3 is TGCGCCAGCAGCTTGGAAGTGCGACAGGGAAACACCGGGGAGCTGTTTTTT.

The chain couples TRBV7-8 to TRBJ1-2, with 9 bases aligning to TRBD1. CDR1 is SGHVS and CDR2 is FQNEAQ in the germline V gene. CDR3 length: 14 residues. V shed 2 bases, J shed 5 bases, and the junction held 3 bases outside the gene matches. CDR3 sequence: CASSLRDRAYGYTF. The CDR3 DNA sequence: TGTGCCAGCAGCTTACGGGACAGGGCTTATGGCTACACCTTC.

This clone has only one observation. V usage is TRBV19 and J usage is TRBJ2-7; 7 bases fit TRBD1. Germline V CDR1 and CDR2: LNHDA, SQIVND (reference sequence). This CDR3 spans 14 amino acids. The V segment lost 7 bases and the J segment 2 bases; nucleotides outside the gene matches: 8. CDR3 protein: CASNIRDRPYEQYF. The CDR3 DNA follows: TGTGCCAGTAACATCCGGGACAGACCCTACGAGCAGTACTTC.

This clone was picked up one time. V usage is TRBV4-1 and J usage is TRBJ2-1, with a possible D match to TRBD2 (6 bases). CDR1 and CDR2 (germline): MGHRA, YSYEKL. The CDR3 covers 14 residues. With 1 base removed from V and 8 bases from J, the gap between germline ends came to 12 bases. For the CDR3, the DNA is TGCGCCAGCAGCCAAGGCCCCAGGGAGGATGAGCAGTTCTTC. Its protein is CASSQGPREDEQFF.

The gene calls are TRBV29-1 and TRBJ2-5, with D unclear. The germline V and J ends were trimmed by 4 bases and 2 bases, with 11 bases remaining between them. Germline CDR1 is SQVTM and CDR2 is ANQGSEA. This CDR3 has 13 amino acids. CDR3 DNA sequence: TGCAGCGTTGTAGAGGCCCGACAAGAGACCCAGTACTTC. It codes for CSVVEARQETQYF.